The sequence of this TCR beta chain was determined in a study of T cell changes during pregnancy in multiple sclerosis. The table came from immunoSEQ multiplex PCR; TCRdb's copy has only in-frame clones and leaves some out. The table lists tens of thousands of clones, nearly 95% of them singletons, with more than 0.95% in the top ten. This material consisted of peripheral blood, taken in the second trimester of pregnancy. This TCR was sampled from a female donor in good health, enrolled as a control in a pregnancy study.

As DNA, the CDR3 is TGTGCCAGCAGCACTAGCGGGAGCTCCTACAATGAGCAGTTCTTC. As protein: CASSTSGSSYNEQFF. The V gene is TRBV7-9, the J gene TRBJ2-1; the match to TRBD2 covers 11 bases. The CDR3 extends over 15 amino acids. J was trimmed by 0 bases and V by 5 bases; bases with no gene match: 0. Per germline, CDR1 SEHNR and CDR2 FQNEAQ (reference sequence).